This TCR beta chain was observed in a study of T-cell reconstitution after alpha-beta-depleted transplantation in children. Study-level points and caveats: Newly generated T cells supplied most T-cell counts and diversity one year post-transplant. Diversity of TCRbeta at day 60 was high in some patients, arising from surviving recipient T cells and thymic progenitors. After transplant, at about two months, alpha-beta T cells were reportedly derived from several hundred expanded graft clones.

In regard to this clonotype: The antigen is unknown.

Germline V gene data show CDR1 as SGHRS and CDR2 as YFSETQ. The CDR3 consists of 14 residues. Trimming left V 4 bases short and J 0 bases short, with 10 bases between. This sample's TCRbeta library carried unique molecular identifier barcodes. TCRdb reanalysed the PCR reads using MiXCR and keeps one entry per CDR3 protein. The profile shows hundreds of thousands of distinct CDR3 sequences, about 17% of them singletons. This clonotype was sampled from a male patient aged 2 to 10 who had a stem cell transplant for acute lymphoblastic leukemia, so the T cells may come from the graft donor. The chain recombines TRBV5-1 with TRBJ1-1; D remains unclear. The sample here was PBMCs, mostly from graft donor cells, taken 360 days after TCRalphabeta/CD19-depleted stem cell transplant. DNA of the CDR3: TGCGCCAGCAGCATGAGAGGGATGAACACTGAAGCTTTCTTT. It yields the protein CASSMRGMNTEAFF.